The 5 T cell receptor beta chains listed next were all sequenced from one sample in a study of naive and memory T cell subsets (TCRdb year 2017). Preparation of the library involved UMI-ligation and nested PCR. The data were produced on an Illumina MiSeq. The beta constant-region primer was an equimolar mix of two oligonucleotides covering both TRBC1 and TRBC2. The ligated cDNA went through four rounds of PCR with nested alpha and beta constant-region primers together with the SP2 primer. TCRdb redid the processing of the public reads, applying fastp at Q25 and MiXCR, and retained in-frame beta chains. Under each unique CDR3 protein, matching rows form one entry showing the most common genes and DNA. This sample comprises over 65,000 distinct CDR3 sequences, about 10% of them detected only once. The ten largest clones add up to approximately 1.1% of the sample. Sequences were obtained from naive CD8+ T cells from blood. According to the study, the label for this sample's cell subset or site signals: naive T cells, CD45RA high CD27+. The receptors were gathered from a human donor in good health.

This clonotype was counted many times. In DNA, the CDR3 is TGTGCCAGCAGTGAAGCCTGGACTAGCGCCTACGAGCAGTACTTC. Protein: CASSEAWTSAYEQYF. The chain has TRBV6-1 and TRBJ2-7; the match to TRBD2 covers 9 bases. J lost 2 bases, V lost 0 bases, and 2 bases had no gene match. Germline V CDR1 and CDR2: MNHNS, SASEGT. The CDR3 loop spans 15 amino acids.

This clonotype was picked up many times. The rearrangement joins TRBV7-9 to TRBJ2-1; D is uncertain. The CDR3 has 11 amino acids. Germline V CDR1 and CDR2: SEHNR, FQNEAQ (reference sequence). V lost 1 base and J lost 8, with 3 bases in between. The CDR3 is CASSLGDEQFF. The CDR3 DNA reads as TGTGCCAGCAGCTTAGGGGATGAGCAGTTCTTC.

The table lists this clonotype with many counts. The V gene is TRBV29-1, the J gene TRBJ2-5; D possibly matches TRBD1 or TRBD2 (6 bases each). The CDR3 has 14 amino acids. Trimming stripped 3 bases from V and 3 bases from J, with 14 bases between. CDR1 SQVTM and CDR2 ANQGSEA come from the germline V gene. CDR3 in amino acids: CSVESRGGEETQYF. The CDR3 DNA reads TGCAGCGTTGAGTCCAGGGGAGGAGAAGAGACCCAGTACTTC.

This clonotype appeared many times. The rearrangement joins TRBV20-1 to TRBJ2-7, with a tentative D call TRBD2 (6 bases). The CDR3 covers 14 residues. Germline CDR1 and CDR2: DFQATT and SNEGSKA (reference sequence). Trimming pared 0 bases from V and 4 bases from J, leaving 13 bases between. CDR3 sequence (DNA): TGCAGTGCTAGAGATAACGCGGCGGGGTACGAGCAGTACTTC. Its protein is CSARDNAAGYEQYF.

This clonotype was found a few times. This chain uses TRBV28 with TRBJ2-7; TRBD1 is a possible D gene (6 bases). V dropped 5 bases and J dropped 7 bases, with 15 bases sitting between them. CDR1 MDHEN and CDR2 SYDVKM come from the germline V gene. The CDR3 totals 13 residues. CDR3 loop: CASSITGFGEQYF. For the CDR3, the DNA is TGTGCCAGCAGTATAACAGGGTTCGGTGAGCAGTACTTC.